Listed below are T cell receptor beta chains from one sample, sequenced in a study of OX40 agonist ivuxolimab in advanced cancers. Assay used: immunoSEQ multiplex PCR; TCRdb lists only in-frame clones, some missing. Among around 60,000 clones listed, 87% were seen once. Specimen: CD4+ or CD8+ T cells sorted from blood, collected in a trial of the OX40 agonist ivuxolimab. Source of these receptors: an adult with an advanced solid tumor such as melanoma, head and neck, liver or kidney cancer. The CDR3 runs from the conserved cysteine through the conserved F or W. The order of the fields is J gene, D gene, V gene, clone size, CDR3 protein, CDR3 DNA. The D gene is left open where the match is weak. Part of the rows lack a size; the others show once, few, many or a class for expanded clones.

>TRBJ2-3|.|TRBV2|.
CASSDTAYTQYF
TGTGCCAGCAGTGACACAGCGTATACGCAGTATTTT
>TRBJ2-5|.|TRBV18|.
CASSRQGNTRGQETQYF
TGTGCCAGCTCACGACAGGGCAATACGCGGGGGCAAGAGACCCAGTACTTC
>TRBJ2-7|TRBD2|TRBV19|.
CASSAGSGRFEQYF
TGTGCCAGTAGTGCGGGGAGCGGGAGATTCGAGCAGTACTTC
>TRBJ2-7|TRBD1|TRBV11-2|.
CASSLRGTVDYEQYF
TGTGCCAGCAGCTTACGTGGGACAGTAGACTACGAGCAGTACTTC
>TRBJ1-5|.|TRBV19|once
CASSIRGQPQHF
TGTGCCAGTAGTATAAGGGGTCAGCCCCAGCATTTT
>TRBJ1-1|.|TRBV19|few
CASSMIWGNTEAFF
TGTGCCAGTAGTATGATTTGGGGGAACACTGAAGCTTTCTTT
>TRBJ2-1|TRBD2|TRBV5-6|.
CASSRSGIEYNEQFF
TGTGCCAGCAGCCGAAGCGGGATAGAGTACAATGAGCAGTTCTTC
>TRBJ1-1|.|TRBV5-1|.
CASSLAGTTEAFF
TGCGCCAGCAGCCTGGCGGGAACGACTGAAGCTTTCTTT
>TRBJ1-4|.|TRBV6-1|.
CASSEGQENEKLFF
TGTGCCAGCAGTGAAGGACAGGAAAATGAAAAACTGTTTTTT
>TRBJ2-1|TRBD2|TRBV7-2|.
CASSLGRGRALLYNEQFF
TGTGCCAGCAGCTTAGGTCGCGGGAGGGCCCTACTTTACAATGAGCAGTTCTTC
>TRBJ1-1|.|TRBV5-1|.
CASSLGGGLGSEAFF
TGCGCCAGCAGCTTGGGGGGGGGCCTGGGGTCTGAAGCTTTCTTT
>TRBJ1-3|TRBD1|TRBV6-1|.
CASRPQGAGNTIYF
TGTGCCAGCAGGCCACAGGGGGCTGGAAACACCATATATTTT
>TRBJ1-2|.|TRBV11-2|.
CASSSTVQVSIGGYTF
TGTGCCAGCAGCTCGACAGTACAGGTCTCCATCGGTGGCTACACCTTC
>TRBJ2-7|.|TRBV21-1|.
CASIDPGLARYEQYF
TGTGCCAGCATCGACCCGGGACTAGCTCGGTACGAGCAGTACTTC
>TRBJ1-4|.|TRBV6-6|.
CASTDQKEKLFF
TGTGCCAGCACCGACCAGAAGGAAAAACTGTTTTTT
>TRBJ2-1|.|TRBV6-1|.
CATRDFAEQFF
TGTGCCACCAGGGACTTCGCAGAGCAGTTCTTC
>TRBJ1-5|TRBD1|TRBV6-5|.
CASSADRSNNQPQHF
TGTGCCAGCAGTGCGGACAGGAGCAACAATCAGCCCCAGCATTTT
>TRBJ2-7|.|TRBV5-6|.
CASRLEPYEQYF
TGTGCCAGCAGGCTGGAGCCCTACGAGCAGTACTTC
>TRBJ2-3|TRBD1|TRBV7-2|.
CASSRGQERPDTQYF
TGTGCCAGCAGCCGCGGACAGGAAAGACCAGATACGCAGTATTTT
>TRBJ2-5|.|TRBV2|.
CASNKQYFETQYF
TGTGCCAGTAATAAGCAGTATTTCGAGACCCAGTACTTC
>TRBJ2-7|TRBD1|TRBV28|.
CASTLDRLSYEQYF
TGTGCCAGCACCCTGGACAGGTTATCCTACGAGCAGTACTTC
>TRBJ2-7|.|TRBV2|few
CASSPGRDEQYF
TGTGCCAGCAGTCCAGGGAGAGACGAGCAGTACTTC
>TRBJ2-5|TRBD1|TRBV7-8|.
CASSPRAGTGWETQYF
TGTGCCAGCAGCCCAAGGGCCGGGACAGGGTGGGAGACCCAGTACTTC
>TRBJ2-1|TRBD1|TRBV28|.
CASSFRGRNNEQFF
TGTGCCAGCAGTTTCAGGGGGCGGAACAATGAGCAGTTCTTC
>TRBJ2-7|.|TRBV27|.
CASPRMRSYEQYF
TGTGCCAGTCCACGTATGAGGTCCTACGAGCAGTACTTC
>TRBJ2-1|TRBD2|TRBV11-2|.
CASSVGLAGSYNEQFF
TGTGCCAGCAGCGTAGGACTAGCGGGATCCTACAATGAGCAGTTCTTC
>TRBJ1-5|.|TRBV6-6|.
CASRQQVSNQPQHF
TGTGCCAGCAGGCAGCAAGTTAGCAATCAGCCCCAGCATTTT
>TRBJ2-5|.|TRBV9|.
CASSVGMLKTQYF
TGTGCCAGCAGCGTAGGAATGCTCAAGACCCAGTACTTC
>TRBJ2-4|TRBD1|TRBV6-1|.
CASSGRTGQGLAKNIQYF
TGTGCCAGCAGTGGTCGAACAGGACAGGGTTTAGCCAAAAACATTCAGTACTTC
>TRBJ2-3|TRBD2|TRBV6-4|.
CASRLSTSADTQYF
TGTGCCAGCAGGCTCTCTACTAGCGCGGATACGCAGTATTTT
>TRBJ1-1|TRBD1|TRBV6-6|.
CASRRDRENTEAFF
TGTGCCAGCAGAAGGGACAGGGAGAACACTGAAGCTTTCTTT
>TRBJ1-4|.|TRBV6-1|.
CASSELHRGMGASDEKLFF
TGTGCCAGCAGTGAATTACATCGTGGGATGGGGGCATCGGATGAAAAACTGTTTTTT
>TRBJ1-3|.|TRBV6-6|.
CASSPPPAGNTIYF
TGTGCCAGCAGTCCCCCCCCGGCTGGAAACACCATATATTTT